This TCR beta chain emerged from a study of cytomegalovirus exposure and HLA in healthy donors. The primer mix had 60 Vbeta and 13 Jbeta primers. Libraries were prepared by immunoSEQ multiplex PCR; TCRdb keeps only in-frame clonotypes and omits some of them. The sample has roughly 100,000 clones, about 71% seen once. J gave up 4 bases and V 1 base, and 2 bases lay outside the gene matches. Germline V lookup: CDR1 SEHNR, CDR2 FQNEAQ (reference sequence). The CDR3 loop spans 15 amino acids. V and J are TRBV7-9 and TRBJ2-1, with 9 nucleotides matching TRBD2. This TCR came from a woman aged 45-60 years in good health and CMV-seronegative. Sequenced material: PBMCs. The CDR3 region has the DNA TGTGCCAGCAGCTTAGTAGCGGGGGCATACAATGAGCAGTTCTTC. Translated, it gives CASSLVAGAYNEQFF. The variable domain in full, with the rest retrieved from reference TRBV7-9 and TRBJ2-1, is DTGVSQNPRHKITKRGQNVTFRCDPISEHNRLYWYRQTLGQGPEFLTYFQNEAQLEKSRLLSDRFSAERPKGSFSTLEIQRTEQGDSAMYLCASSLVAGAYNEQFFGPGTRLTVL.